The source of this T cell receptor (beta chain) is a study of tumor-infiltrating lymphocytes in oesophageal squamous cell carcinoma. One entry per CDR3 protein, called by TCRdb with MiXCR from the PCR reads. The table lists some 21,000 distinct CDR3 sequences, 40% to 50% of them singletons. Sample: normal esophageal tissue next to the tumor. This TCR was sampled from a male donor with esophageal squamous cell carcinoma.

The CDR3 loop is CASREKRGGETQYF. CDR3 DNA sequence: TGTGCCAGCAGAGAGAAGAGGGGAGGAGAGACCCAGTACTTC. This chain uses TRBV6-1 with TRBJ2-5, with D perhaps TRBD2 (6 bases). Germline V gene data show CDR1 as MNHNS and CDR2 as SASEGT. V was shortened by 6 bases and J by 4 bases, with 15 bases between the two germline ends. This CDR3 is 14 amino acids long.